This T cell receptor (beta chain) was captured in a study of blood T cell repertoires in COVID-19. The wider study: Nucleic acid was either cDNA or gDNA, and it came from T cells, B-cell-depleted T cells, or PBMCs.

Original data processing: Quantification of nucleated cells was approximated via reference gene primer amplification. TCRdb's table, derived via immunoSEQ multiplex PCR, lists solely in-frame clones and lacks some. V and J calls and clone size are copied from that table; D and trimming were computed from the DNA. The sample lists 170,000 or so clones; roughly 83% were seen once. This clone has a count of ten or more. Per germline, CDR1 SQVTM and CDR2 ANQGSEA. The CDR3 loop spans 11 amino acids. V was cut by 7 bases and J by 4 bases, with 10 bases left in between. Sequenced: peripheral blood. This sequence joins TRBV29-1 and TRBJ2-5; D is perhaps TRBD1 (5 bases). The receptor was derived from a woman in her sixties with acute or convalescent COVID-19. CDR3 sequence: CSERRGETQYF. The CDR3 bases are TGCAGCGAGAGAAGGGGAGAGACCCAGTACTTC.